This TCR beta chain was identified during a study of T cell repertoires in cytomegalovirus infection (dated by TCRdb to between 2018 and 2021). About the full investigation: The peptide stimulations were aimed at well-studied HLA-B-restricted epitopes as well as recently identified HLA-C-restricted CMV epitopes, whose presentation resists viral immunomodulation. Donor HLA type was relevant to the analysis, as public TCR beta signatures indicated carriage of CMV infection together with the matching HLA type. Findings and caveats that apply to the study as a whole: In the ex vivo response, HLA-C-restricted CMV-specific TCR beta clonotypes were dominant, and in two of eight donors the single most frequent clonotype came from this HLA-C-restricted group. Carriers of CMV infection plus the relevant HLA type were discriminated by the cumulative frequency of public TCR beta family members in the study cohort and in an independent roughly 380-donor cohort.

The CDR3 holds 14 amino acids from the cysteine to the phenylalanine. Only the CDR3 DNA stays, 42 bases, in frame from base 1. Taken from the germline V gene, the CDR1 and CDR2 loops are MNHNS and SASEGT. Trimming takes 5 bases off V and 6 bases off J; junction bases not matched to a gene: 8. As to this clonotype: Its antigen target is currently unknown. No clone much larger than this one lies a single base away; base qualities are absent.

Sequencing instrument: Illumina HiSeq 1500. Using fastp trimming at Q25 and MiXCR clonotype assembly, TCRdb reanalyzed the public sequencing data and kept in-frame beta chains. Every CDR3 protein is listed once, alongside the most common genes and DNA of its rows. The sample table holds hundreds of thousands of distinct CDR3 sequences, of which 25% to 30% were seen once. The top ten clones comprise 15% to 25% of the sample. Read against the paper, the sample's treatment or condition label means: in vitro stimulation with specific CMV peptide epitopes to enrich CMV-specific T cells. The sequence came from a human donor in good health (CMV status not recorded). Some clones in this sample may be carry-over from other donors' samples. The chain was built from TRBV6-1 and TRBJ2-3, with 7 bases in between that match TRBD2. The sequencing here drew on cultured PBMCs, taken from culture after CMV antigen stimulation. The DNA sequence reads TGTGCCAGCAGTCCTAGCGGCTCATGGGATACGCAGTATTTT. It encodes CASSPSGSWDTQYF.